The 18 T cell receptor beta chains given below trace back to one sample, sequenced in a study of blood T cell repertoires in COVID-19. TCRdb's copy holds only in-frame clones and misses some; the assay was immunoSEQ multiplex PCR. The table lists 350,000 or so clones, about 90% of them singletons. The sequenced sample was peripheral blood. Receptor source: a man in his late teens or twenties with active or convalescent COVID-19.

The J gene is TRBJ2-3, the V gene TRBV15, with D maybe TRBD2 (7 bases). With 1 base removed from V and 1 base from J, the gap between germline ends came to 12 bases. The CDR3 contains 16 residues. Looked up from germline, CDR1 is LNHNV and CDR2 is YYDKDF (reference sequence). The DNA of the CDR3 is TGTGCCACCAGCAGAGGCGGGGGCCGAGGCACAGATACGCAGTATTTT. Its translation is CATSRGGGRGTDTQYF.

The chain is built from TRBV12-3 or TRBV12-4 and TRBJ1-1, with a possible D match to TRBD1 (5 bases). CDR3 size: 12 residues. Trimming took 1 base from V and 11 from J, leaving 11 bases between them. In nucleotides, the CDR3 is TGTGCCAGCAGTTTAGTCGGGGCGGGGGCTTTCTTT. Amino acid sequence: CASSLVGAGAFF.

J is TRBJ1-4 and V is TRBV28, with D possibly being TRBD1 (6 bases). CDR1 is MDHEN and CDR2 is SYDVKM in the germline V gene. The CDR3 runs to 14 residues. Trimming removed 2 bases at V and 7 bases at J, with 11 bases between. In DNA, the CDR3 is TGTGCCAGCAGTTTACCCGAGGACAGTGAAAAACTGTTTTTT. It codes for CASSLPEDSEKLFF.

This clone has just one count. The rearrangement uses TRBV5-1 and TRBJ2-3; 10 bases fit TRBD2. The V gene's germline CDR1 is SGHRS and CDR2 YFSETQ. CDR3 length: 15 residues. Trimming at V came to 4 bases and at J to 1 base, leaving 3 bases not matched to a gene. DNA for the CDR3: TGCGCCAGCAGCCCCACTAGCGGGGGCACAGATACGCAGTATTTT. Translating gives CASSPTSGGTDTQYF.

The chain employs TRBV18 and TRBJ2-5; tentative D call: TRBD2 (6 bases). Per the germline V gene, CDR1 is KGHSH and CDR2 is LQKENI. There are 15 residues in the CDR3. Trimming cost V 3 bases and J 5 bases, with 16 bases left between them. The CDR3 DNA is TGTGCCAGCTCACCCCTCCTTGGAGGGCGGGAGACCCAGTACTTC. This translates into CASSPLLGGRETQYF. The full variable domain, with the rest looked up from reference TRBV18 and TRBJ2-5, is NAGVMQNPRHLVRRRGQEARLRCSPMKGHSHVYWYRQLPEEGLKFMVYLQKENIIDESGMPKERFSAEFPKEGPSILRIQQVVRGDSAAYFCASSPLLGGRETQYFGPGTRLLVL.

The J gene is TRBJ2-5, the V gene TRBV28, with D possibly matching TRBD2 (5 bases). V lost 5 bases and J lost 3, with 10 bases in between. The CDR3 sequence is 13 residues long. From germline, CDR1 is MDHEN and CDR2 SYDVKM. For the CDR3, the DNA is TGTGCCAGCAGTGGGAGTTCGGAAGAGACCCAGTACTTC. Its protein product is CASSGSSEETQYF.

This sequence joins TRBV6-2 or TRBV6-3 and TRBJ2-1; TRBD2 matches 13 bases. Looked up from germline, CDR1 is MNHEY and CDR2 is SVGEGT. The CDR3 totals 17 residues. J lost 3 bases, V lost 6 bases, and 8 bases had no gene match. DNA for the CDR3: TGTGCCAGCAGCCTATCAAGGACTAGCGGGGGCTACAATGAGCAGTTCTTC. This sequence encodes CASSLSRTSGGYNEQFF.

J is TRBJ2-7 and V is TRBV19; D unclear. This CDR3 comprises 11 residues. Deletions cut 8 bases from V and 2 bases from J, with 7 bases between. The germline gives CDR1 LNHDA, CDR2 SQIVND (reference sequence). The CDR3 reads CASGSPYEQYF. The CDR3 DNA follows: TGTGCCAGTGGCAGTCCCTACGAGCAGTACTTC.

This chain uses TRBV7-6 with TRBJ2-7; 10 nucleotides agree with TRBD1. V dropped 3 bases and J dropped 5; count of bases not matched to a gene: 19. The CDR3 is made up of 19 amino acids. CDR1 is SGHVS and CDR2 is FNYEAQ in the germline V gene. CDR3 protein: CASSFRPSARDRGMHEQYF. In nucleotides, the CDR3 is TGTGCCAGCAGCTTTAGACCCTCCGCCCGGGACAGGGGTATGCACGAGCAGTACTTC.

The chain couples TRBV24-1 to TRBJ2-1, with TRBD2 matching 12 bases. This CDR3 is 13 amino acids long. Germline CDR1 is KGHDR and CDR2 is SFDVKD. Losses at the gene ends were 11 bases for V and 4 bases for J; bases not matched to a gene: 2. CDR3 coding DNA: TGTGCCATCGGACTAGCGGGGTACAATGAGCAGTTCTTC. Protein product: CAIGLAGYNEQFF.

CDR3 coding DNA: TGTGCCAGCAGTTACCACCGGACCGGGGGAGCCTACGAGCAGTACTTC. Residues: CASSYHRTGGAYEQYF. This chain uses TRBV6-6 with TRBJ2-7; possible D gene TRBD2, 6 bases. The V end was cut by 2 bases, the J end by 2 bases, with 16 bases between. The CDR3 spans 16 residues. The germline V gene encodes CDR1 MNHNY and CDR2 SVGAGI (reference sequence).

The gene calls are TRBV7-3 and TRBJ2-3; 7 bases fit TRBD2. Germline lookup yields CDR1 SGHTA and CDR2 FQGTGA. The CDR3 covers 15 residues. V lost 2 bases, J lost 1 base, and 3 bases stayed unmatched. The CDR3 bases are TGTGCCAGCAGCTTACGGCTAGCGGGCACAGATACGCAGTATTTT. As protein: CASSLRLAGTDTQYF. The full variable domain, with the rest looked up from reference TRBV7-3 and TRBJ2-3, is GAGVSQTPSNKVTEKGKYVELRCDPISGHTALYWYRQSLGQGPEFLIYFQGTGAADDSGLPNDRFFAVRPEGSVSTLKIQRTERGDSAVYLCASSLRLAGTDTQYFGPGTRLTVL.

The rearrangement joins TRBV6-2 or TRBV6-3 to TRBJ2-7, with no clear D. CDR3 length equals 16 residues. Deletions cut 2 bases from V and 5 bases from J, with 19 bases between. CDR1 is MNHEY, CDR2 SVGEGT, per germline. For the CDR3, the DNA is TGTGCCAGCAGTTACCGGTTTTCGGGTACCGGCCACGAGCAGTACTTC. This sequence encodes CASSYRFSGTGHEQYF.

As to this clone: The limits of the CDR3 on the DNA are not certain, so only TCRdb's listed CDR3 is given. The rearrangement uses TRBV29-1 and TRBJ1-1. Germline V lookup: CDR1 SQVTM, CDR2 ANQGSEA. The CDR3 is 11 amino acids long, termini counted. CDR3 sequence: CSVFAGGINSF.

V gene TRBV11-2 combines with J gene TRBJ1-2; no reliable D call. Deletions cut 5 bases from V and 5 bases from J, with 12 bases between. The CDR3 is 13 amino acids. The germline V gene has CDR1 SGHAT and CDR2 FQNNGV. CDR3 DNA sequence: TGTGCCAGCAGCGAGGGTCTTCGGTATGGCTACACCTTC. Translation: CASSEGLRYGYTF.

The CDR3 spells CASSAYHPGTGVYEQYF. For the CDR3, the DNA is TGTGCCAGCAGTGCCTACCACCCCGGGACAGGAGTCTACGAGCAGTACTTC. The chain employs TRBV28 and TRBJ2-7; 8 nucleotides align to TRBD1. After removal of 5 bases from V and 3 bases from J, the junction contained 15 bases not matched to a gene. Per germline, CDR1 MDHEN and CDR2 SYDVKM. CDR3 length: 17 residues. Variable domain in full (rest from reference TRBV28 and TRBJ2-7): DVKVTQSSRYLVKRTGEKVFLECVQDMDHENMFWYRQDPGLGLRLIYFSYDVKMKEKGDIPEGYSVSREKKERFSLILESASTNQTSMYLCASSAYHPGTGVYEQYFGPGTRLTVT.

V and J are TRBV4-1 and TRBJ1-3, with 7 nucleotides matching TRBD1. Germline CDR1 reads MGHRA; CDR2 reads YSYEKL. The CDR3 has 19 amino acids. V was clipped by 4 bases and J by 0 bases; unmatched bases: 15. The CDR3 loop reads CASSPRGTPDRDSGNTIYF. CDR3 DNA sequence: TGCGCCAGCAGCCCACGGGGGACTCCCGACAGGGACTCTGGAAACACCATATATTTT.

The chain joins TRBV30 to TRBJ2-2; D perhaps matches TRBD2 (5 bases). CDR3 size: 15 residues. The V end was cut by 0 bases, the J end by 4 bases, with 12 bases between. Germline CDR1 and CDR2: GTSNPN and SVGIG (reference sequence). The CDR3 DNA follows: TGTGCCTGGAGTGTATTTGCGGGCGGCACCGGGGAGCTGTTTTTT. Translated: CAWSVFAGGTGELFF.